What follows is one TCR beta chain and its context. The sample comes from a study of cytomegalovirus exposure and HLA in healthy donors. The germline gives CDR1 SGHRS, CDR2 YFSETQ. The CDR3 covers 22 residues. The V and J ends lost 2 bases and 0 bases, in that order; junction bases with no gene match: 18. 60 Vbeta and 13 Jbeta primers were used in PCR. Using immunoSEQ multiplex PCR, the repertoire was profiled, and TCRdb retains in-frame clones only, with some absent. The sample lists roughly 170,000 clones; just over 75% were seen once. The rearrangement joins TRBV5-1 to TRBJ2-1; 12 nucleotides agree with TRBD2. This clonotype was obtained from a woman in her twenties or thirties in good health and CMV-seropositive. The sequencing input was PBMCs. DNA for the CDR3: TGCGCCAGCAGCTTAGCACTAGCGGGAGGCTCGCCCTCTATAATCTCCTACAATGAGCAGTTCTTC. Protein sequence: CASSLALAGGSPSIISYNEQFF.